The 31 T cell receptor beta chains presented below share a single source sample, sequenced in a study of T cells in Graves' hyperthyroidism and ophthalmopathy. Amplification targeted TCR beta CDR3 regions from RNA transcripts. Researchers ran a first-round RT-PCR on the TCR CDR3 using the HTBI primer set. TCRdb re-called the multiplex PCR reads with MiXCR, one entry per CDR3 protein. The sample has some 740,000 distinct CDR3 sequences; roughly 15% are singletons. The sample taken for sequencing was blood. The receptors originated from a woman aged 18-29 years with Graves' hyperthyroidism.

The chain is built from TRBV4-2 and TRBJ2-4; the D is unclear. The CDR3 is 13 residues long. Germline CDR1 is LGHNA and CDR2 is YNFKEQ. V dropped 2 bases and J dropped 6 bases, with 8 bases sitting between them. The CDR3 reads CASSQSGRNIQYF. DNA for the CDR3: TGTGCCAGCAGCCAATCGGGCCGAAACATTCAGTACTTC.

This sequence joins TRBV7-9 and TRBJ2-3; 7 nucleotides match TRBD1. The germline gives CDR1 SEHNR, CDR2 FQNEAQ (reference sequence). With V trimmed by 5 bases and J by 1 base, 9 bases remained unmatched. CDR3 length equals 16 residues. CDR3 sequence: CASSPPTGTRTDTQYF. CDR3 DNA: TGTGCCAGCAGCCCGCCGACAGGGACCCGCACAGATACGCAGTATTTT.

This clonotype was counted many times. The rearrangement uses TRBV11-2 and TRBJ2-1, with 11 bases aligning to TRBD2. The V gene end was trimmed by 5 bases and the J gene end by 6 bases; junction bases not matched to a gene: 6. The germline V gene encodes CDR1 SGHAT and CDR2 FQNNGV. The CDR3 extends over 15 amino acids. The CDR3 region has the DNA TGTGCCAGCAGCCCTCTAGCGGGAGGCAGCAATGAGCAGTTCTTC. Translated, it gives CASSPLAGGSNEQFF.

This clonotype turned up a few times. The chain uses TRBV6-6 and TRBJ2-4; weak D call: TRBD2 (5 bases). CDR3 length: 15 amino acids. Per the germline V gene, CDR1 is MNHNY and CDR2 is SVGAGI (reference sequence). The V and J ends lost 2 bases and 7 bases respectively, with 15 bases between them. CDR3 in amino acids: CASSYGSGGMNIQYF. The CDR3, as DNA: TGTGCCAGCAGTTACGGCTCAGGAGGCATGAACATTCAGTACTTC.

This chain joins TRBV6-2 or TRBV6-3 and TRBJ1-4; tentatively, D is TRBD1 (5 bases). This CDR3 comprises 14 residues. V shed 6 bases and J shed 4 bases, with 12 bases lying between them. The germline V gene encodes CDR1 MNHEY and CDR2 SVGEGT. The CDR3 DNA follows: TGTGCCAGCAGACCTATGGGGCGTAATGAAAAACTGTTTTTT. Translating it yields CASRPMGRNEKLFF.

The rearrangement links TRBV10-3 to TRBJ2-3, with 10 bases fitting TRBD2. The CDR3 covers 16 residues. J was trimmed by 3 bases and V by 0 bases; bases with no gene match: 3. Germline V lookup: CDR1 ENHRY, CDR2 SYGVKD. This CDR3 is CAISESLAGYTDTQYF. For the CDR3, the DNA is TGTGCCATCAGTGAGTCACTAGCGGGATATACAGATACGCAGTATTTT.

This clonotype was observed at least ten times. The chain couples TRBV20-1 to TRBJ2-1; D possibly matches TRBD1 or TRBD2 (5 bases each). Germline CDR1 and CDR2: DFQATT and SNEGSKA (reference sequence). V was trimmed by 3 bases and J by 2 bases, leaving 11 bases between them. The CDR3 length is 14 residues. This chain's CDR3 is CSASPRDAYNEQFF. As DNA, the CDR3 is TGCAGTGCTAGTCCCCGGGACGCCTACAATGAGCAGTTCTTC.

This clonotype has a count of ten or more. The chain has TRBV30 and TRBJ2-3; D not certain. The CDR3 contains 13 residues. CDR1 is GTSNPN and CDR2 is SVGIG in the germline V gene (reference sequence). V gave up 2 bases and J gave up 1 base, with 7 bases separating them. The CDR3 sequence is CAWSLSGTDTQYF. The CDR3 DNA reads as TGTGCCTGGAGTTTAAGCGGCACAGATACGCAGTATTTT.

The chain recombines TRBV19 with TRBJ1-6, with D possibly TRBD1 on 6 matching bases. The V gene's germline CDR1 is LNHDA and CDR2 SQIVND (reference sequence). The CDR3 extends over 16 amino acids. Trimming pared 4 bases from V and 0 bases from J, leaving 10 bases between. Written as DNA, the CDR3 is TGTGCCAGTAGTACAGGGGAGGTCTCCTATAATTCACCCCTCCACTTT. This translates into CASSTGEVSYNSPLHF.

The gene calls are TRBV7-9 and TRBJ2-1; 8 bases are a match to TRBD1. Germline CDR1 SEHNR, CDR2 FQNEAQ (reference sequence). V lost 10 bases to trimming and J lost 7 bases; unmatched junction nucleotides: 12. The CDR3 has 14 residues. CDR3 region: CATRDGTGLNEQFF. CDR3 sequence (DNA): TGTGCCACTAGAGACGGGACAGGCTTAAATGAGCAGTTCTTC.

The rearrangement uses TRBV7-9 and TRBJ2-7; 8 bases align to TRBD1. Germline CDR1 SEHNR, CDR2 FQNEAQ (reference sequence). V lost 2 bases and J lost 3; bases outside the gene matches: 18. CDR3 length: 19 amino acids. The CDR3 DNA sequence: TGTGCCAGCAGCTTACGCTCCGCAGGGGGCCCCACGACCTTCTACGAGCAGTACTTC. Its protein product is CASSLRSAGGPTTFYEQYF.

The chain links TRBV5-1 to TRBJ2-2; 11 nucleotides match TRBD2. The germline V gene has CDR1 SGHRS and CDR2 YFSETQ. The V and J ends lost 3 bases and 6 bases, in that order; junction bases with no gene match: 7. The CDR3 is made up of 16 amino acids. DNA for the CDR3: TGCGCCAGCAGCTATAATAGCGGGAGGGCCGCCGGGGAGCTGTTTTTT. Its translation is CASSYNSGRAAGELFF.

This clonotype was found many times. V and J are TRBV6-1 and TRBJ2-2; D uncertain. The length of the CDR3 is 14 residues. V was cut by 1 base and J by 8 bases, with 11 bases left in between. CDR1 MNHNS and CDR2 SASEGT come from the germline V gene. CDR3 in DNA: TGTGCCAGCAGTGAAGTCGGCTCGCCAGGGGAGCTGTTTTTT. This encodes CASSEVGSPGELFF.

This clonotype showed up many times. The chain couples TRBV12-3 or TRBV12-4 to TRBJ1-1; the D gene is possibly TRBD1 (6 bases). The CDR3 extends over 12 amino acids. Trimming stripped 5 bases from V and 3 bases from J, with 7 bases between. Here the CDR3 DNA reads TGTGCCAGCAGTGGACAGTACACTGAAGCTTTCTTT. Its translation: CASSGQYTEAFF.

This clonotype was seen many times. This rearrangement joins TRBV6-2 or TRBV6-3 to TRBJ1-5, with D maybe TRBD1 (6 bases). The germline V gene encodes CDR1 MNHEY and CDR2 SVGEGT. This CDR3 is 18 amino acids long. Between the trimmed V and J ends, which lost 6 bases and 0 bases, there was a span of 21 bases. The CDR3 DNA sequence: TGTGCCAGCAGCTCTAACCTTGGACAGCTATATAGCAATCAGCCCCAGCATTTT. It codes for CASSSNLGQLYSNQPQHF.

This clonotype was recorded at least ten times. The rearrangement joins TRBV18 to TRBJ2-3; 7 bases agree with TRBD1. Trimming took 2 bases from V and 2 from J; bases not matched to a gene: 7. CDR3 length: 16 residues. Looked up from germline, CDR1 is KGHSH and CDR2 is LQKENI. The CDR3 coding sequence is TGTGCCAGCTCACCATTCATACAGGGGCACACAGATACGCAGTATTTT. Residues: CASSPFIQGHTDTQYF.

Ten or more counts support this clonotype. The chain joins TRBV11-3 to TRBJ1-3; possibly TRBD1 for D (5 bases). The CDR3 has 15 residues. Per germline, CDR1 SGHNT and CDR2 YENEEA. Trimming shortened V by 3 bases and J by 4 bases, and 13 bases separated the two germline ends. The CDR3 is CASSFGGEAGNTIYF. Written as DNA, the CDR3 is TGTGCCAGCAGCTTCGGAGGGGAGGCGGGAAACACCATATATTTT. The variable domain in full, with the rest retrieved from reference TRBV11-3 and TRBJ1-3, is EAGVVQSPRYKIIEKKQPVAFWCNPISGHNTLYWYLQNLGQGPELLIRYENEEAVDDSQLPKDRFSAERLKGVDSTLKIQPAELGDSAVYLCASSFGGEAGNTIYFGEGSWLTVV.

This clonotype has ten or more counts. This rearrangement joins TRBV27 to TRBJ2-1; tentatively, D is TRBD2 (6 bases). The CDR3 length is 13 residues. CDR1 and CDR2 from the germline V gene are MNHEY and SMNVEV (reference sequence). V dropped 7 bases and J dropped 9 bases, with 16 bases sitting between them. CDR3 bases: TGTGCCAGCATCCCCGACCCCGGGGGTGAGCAGTTCTTC. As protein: CASIPDPGGEQFF.

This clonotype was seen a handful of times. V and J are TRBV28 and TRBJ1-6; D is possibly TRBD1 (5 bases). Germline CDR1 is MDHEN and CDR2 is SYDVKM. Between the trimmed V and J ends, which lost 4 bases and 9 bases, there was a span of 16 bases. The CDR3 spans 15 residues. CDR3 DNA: TGTGCCAGCAGTTCGGGGACGCCCGGCGGTTCACCCCTCCACTTT. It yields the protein CASSSGTPGGSPLHF.

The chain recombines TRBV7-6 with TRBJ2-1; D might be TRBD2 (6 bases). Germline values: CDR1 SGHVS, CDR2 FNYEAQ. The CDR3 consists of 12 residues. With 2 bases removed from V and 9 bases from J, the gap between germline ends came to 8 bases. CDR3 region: CASSLWGGEQFF. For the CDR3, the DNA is TGTGCCAGCAGCTTATGGGGAGGTGAGCAGTTCTTC.

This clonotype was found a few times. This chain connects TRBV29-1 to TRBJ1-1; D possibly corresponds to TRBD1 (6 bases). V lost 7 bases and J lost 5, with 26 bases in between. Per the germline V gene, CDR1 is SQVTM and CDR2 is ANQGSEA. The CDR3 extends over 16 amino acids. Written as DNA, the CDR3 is TGCAGCGGTGCCTTCCGGGACAACCAGGTCGGGACTGAAGCTTTCTTT. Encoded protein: CSGAFRDNQVGTEAFF.

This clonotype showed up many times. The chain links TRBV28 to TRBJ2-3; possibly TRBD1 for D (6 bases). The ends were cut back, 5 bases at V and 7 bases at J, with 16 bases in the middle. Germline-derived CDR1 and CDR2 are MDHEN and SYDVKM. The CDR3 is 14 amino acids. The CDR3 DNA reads TGTGCCAGCAGTCCCGACAGGAGCGTTCATACGCAGTATTTT. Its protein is CASSPDRSVHTQYF. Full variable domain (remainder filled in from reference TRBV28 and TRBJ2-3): DVKVTQSSRYLVKRTGEKVFLECVQDMDHENMFWYRQDPGLGLRLIYFSYDVKMKEKGDIPEGYSVSREKKERFSLILESASTNQTSMYLCASSPDRSVHTQYFGPGTRLTVL.

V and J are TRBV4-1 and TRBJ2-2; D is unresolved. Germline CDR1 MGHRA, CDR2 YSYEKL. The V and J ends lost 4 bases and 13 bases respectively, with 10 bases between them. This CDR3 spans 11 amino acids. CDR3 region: CASSRGRWLFF. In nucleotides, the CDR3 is TGCGCCAGCAGCCGGGGTCGGTGGCTGTTTTTT.

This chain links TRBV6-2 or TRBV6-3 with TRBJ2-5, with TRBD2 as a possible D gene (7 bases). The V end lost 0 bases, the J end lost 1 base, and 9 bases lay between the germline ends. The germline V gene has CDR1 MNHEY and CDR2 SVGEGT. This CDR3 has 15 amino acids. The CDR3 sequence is CASSYSGGPQETQYF. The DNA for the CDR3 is TGTGCCAGCAGTTACTCCGGGGGGCCCCAAGAGACCCAGTACTTC.

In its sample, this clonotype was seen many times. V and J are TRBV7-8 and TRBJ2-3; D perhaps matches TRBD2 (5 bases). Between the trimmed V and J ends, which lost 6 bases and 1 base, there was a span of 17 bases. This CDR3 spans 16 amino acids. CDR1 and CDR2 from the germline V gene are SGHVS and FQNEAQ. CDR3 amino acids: CASRLAGKTGTDTQYF. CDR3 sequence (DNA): TGTGCCAGCAGGCTAGCCGGGAAAACAGGCACAGATACGCAGTATTTT. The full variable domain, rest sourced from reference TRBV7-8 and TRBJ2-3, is GAGVSQSPRYKVAKRGQDVALRCDPISGHVSLFWYQQALGQGPEFLTYFQNEAQLDKSGLPSDRFFAERPEGSVSTLKIQRTQQEDSAVYLCASRLAGKTGTDTQYFGPGTRLTVL.

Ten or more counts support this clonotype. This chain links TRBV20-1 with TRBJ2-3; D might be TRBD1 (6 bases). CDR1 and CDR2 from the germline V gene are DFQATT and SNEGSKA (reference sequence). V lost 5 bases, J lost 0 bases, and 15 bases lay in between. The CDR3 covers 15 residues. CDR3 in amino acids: CSAVADRSSTDTQYF. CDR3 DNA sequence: TGCAGTGCTGTGGCGGACAGATCTAGCACAGATACGCAGTATTTT.

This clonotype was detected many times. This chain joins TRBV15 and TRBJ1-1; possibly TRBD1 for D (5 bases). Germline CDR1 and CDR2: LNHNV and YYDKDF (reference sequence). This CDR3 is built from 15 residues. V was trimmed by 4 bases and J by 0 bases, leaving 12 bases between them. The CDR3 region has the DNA TGTGCCACCAGCAAGGGGAAGGTCCTGAACACTGAAGCTTTCTTT. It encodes CATSKGKVLNTEAFF.

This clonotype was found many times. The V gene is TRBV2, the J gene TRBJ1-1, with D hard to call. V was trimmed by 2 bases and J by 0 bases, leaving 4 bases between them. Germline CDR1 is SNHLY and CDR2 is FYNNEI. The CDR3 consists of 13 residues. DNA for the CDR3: TGTGCCAGCAGTGAAATTCTGAACACTGAAGCTTTCTTT. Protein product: CASSEILNTEAFF.

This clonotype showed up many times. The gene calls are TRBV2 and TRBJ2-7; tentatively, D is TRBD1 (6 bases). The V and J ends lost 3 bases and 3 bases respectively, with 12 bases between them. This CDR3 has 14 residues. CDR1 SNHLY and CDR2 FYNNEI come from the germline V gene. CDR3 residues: CASSDQGNSYEQYF. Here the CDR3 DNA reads TGTGCCAGCAGTGATCAGGGGAATAGCTACGAGCAGTACTTC.

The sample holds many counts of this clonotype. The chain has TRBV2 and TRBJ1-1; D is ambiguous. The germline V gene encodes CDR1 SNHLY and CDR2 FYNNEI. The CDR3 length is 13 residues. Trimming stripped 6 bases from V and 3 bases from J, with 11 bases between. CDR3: CASSLRVDTEAFF. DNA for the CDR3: TGTGCCAGCAGCCTGCGGGTGGACACTGAAGCTTTCTTT.

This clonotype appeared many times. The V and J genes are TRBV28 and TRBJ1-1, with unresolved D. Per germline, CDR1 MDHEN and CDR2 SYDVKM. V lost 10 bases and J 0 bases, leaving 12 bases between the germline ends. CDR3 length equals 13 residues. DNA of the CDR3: TGTGCCACGGCACAGTTTCTGAACACTGAAGCTTTCTTT. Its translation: CATAQFLNTEAFF. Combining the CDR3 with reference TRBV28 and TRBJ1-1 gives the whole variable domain DVKVTQSSRYLVKRTGEKVFLECVQDMDHENMFWYRQDPGLGLRLIYFSYDVKMKEKGDIPEGYSVSREKKERFSLILESASTNQTSMYLCATAQFLNTEAFFGQGTRLTVV.